Here is one T cell receptor beta chain with its context. Its antigen is not known. An end of the junction differs from the germline gene, which may be a read error. The source of the sample is a study of OX40 agonist ivuxolimab in advanced cancers. Method: immunoSEQ multiplex PCR; TCRdb's copy keeps in-frame clones and lacks some. Altogether about 70,000 clones are present, around nine tenths being singletons, with the ten largest covering 2.5% to 3%. This CDR3 is 13 amino acids long. Germline assignment: CDR1 SQVTM and CDR2 ANQGSEA. Findings of the study overall: Partial responders receiving 0.1-3.0 mg/kg showed among the lowest clonal expansion. With doses of 0.1 to 3.0 mg/kg, CD4+ and CD8+ blood T cells had undergone clonal expansion by week 6.

The sequencing here drew on CD4+ or CD8+ T cells sorted from blood, taken in a trial of the OX40 agonist ivuxolimab. The chain employs TRBV29-1 and TRBJ1-1; D remains ambiguous. The source of this sequence is an adult with an advanced solid tumor such as melanoma, head and neck, liver or kidney cancer. CDR3 coding DNA: TGCAGCGTTGAAGATGGCTCCTACACTAAAGCTTTCTTT. This encodes CSVEDGSYTKAFF.